Listed here are 6 T cell receptor beta chains from one sample, sequenced in a study of PD-L1 blockade in urothelial cancer. Sequencing used immunoSEQ multiplex PCR; TCRdb keeps in-frame clones, though not all of them. Of 70,000 or so clones in the sample, around 90% were seen once. This sample's time point: pretreatment peripheral blood. The sample consisted of PBMCs, taken around atezolizumab (anti-PD-L1) treatment. The receptors here all came from a man between 65 and 80 years old with urothelial cancer.

The chain uses TRBV28 and TRBJ1-5; 10 bases are a match to TRBD1. V shed 4 bases and J 5 bases; nucleotides not matched to a gene: 8. This CDR3 has 16 amino acids. In germline, CDR1 is MDHEN, CDR2 SYDVKM. The CDR3 bases are TGTGCCAGCAGTTCTCACGCGGGACAGGGGTATCAGCCCCAGCATTTT. Protein product: CASSSHAGQGYQPQHF.

The V gene is TRBV5-5, the J gene TRBJ2-6; 7 bases are shared with TRBD1. V lost 2 bases to trimming and J lost 4 bases; unmatched junction nucleotides: 6. CDR3 length equals 16 residues. Germline CDR1 is SGHKS and CDR2 is YYEKEE (reference sequence). The CDR3 here is CASSLMTGSGANVLTF. The CDR3 DNA follows: TGTGCCAGCAGCTTAATGACAGGGTCAGGGGCCAACGTCCTGACTTTC.

The chain has TRBV2 and TRBJ1-5, with 10 bases that match TRBD1. Germline-derived CDR1 and CDR2 are SNHLY and FYNNEI. The ends lost 11 bases at V and 2 bases at J; junction bases unmatched: 6. The CDR3 has 14 amino acids. The CDR3 coding sequence is TGTGCCGGTTCCGGGACAGGGGGCAATCAGCCCCAGCATTTT. Translating it yields CAGSGTGGNQPQHF.

This sequence joins TRBV27 and TRBJ2-7, with 9 bases aligning to TRBD1. There are 14 residues in the CDR3. V was pared by 6 bases and J by 2 bases, with 5 bases of the junction left unmatched. In germline, CDR1 is MNHEY, CDR2 SMNVEV (reference sequence). Written as DNA, the CDR3 is TGTGCCAGCAGATTCGGACAGGGGACCTACGAGCAGTACTTC. It specifies CASRFGQGTYEQYF.

The chain employs TRBV28 and TRBJ2-2; 9 bases line up with TRBD2. J was trimmed by 4 bases and V by 3 bases; bases with no gene match: 9. The CDR3 spans 17 residues. CDR1 MDHEN and CDR2 SYDVKM come from the germline V gene. CDR3 nucleotides: TGTGCCAGCAGTTTGATTGGCGGGAGGGTAGGCACCGGGGAGCTGTTTTTT. Its translation is CASSLIGGRVGTGELFF.

The V and J genes are TRBV5-1 and TRBJ2-3; 8 bases align to TRBD2. Germline assignment: CDR1 SGHRS and CDR2 YFSETQ. Trimming cost V 0 bases and J 5 bases; bases outside gene matches: 8. This CDR3 is 16 amino acids long. DNA for the CDR3: TGCGCCAGCAGCTTGGGGGATGCGGGAGGTCGAGATACGCAGTATTTT. Its protein is CASSLGDAGGRDTQYF. The full variable domain, rest sourced from reference TRBV5-1 and TRBJ2-3, is KAGVTQTPRYLIKTRGQQVTLSCSPISGHRSVSWYQQTPGQGLQFLFEYFSETQRNKGNFPGRFSGRQFSNSRSEMNVSTLELGDSALYLCASSLGDAGGRDTQYFGPGTRLTVL.